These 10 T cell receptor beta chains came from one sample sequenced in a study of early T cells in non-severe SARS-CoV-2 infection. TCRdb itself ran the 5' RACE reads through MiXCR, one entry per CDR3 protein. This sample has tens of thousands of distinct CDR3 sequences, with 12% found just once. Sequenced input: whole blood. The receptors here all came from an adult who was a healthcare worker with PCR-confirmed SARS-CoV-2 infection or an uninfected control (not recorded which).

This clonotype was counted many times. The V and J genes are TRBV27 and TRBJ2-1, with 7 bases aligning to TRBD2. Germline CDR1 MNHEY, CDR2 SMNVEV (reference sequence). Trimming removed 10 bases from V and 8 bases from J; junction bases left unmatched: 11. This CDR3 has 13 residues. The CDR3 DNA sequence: TGTGCCAACAAGCGGGAAAGTACGGATGAGCAGTTCTTC. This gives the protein CANKRESTDEQFF.

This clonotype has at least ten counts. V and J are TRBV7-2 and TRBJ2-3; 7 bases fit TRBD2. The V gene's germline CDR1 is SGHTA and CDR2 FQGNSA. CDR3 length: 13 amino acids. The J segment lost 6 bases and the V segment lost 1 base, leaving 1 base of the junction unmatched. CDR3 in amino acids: CASSLERDDTQYF. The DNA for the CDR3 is TGTGCCAGCAGCTTAGAGCGGGACGATACGCAGTATTTT. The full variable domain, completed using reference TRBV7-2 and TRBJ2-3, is GAGVSQSPSNKVTEKGKDVELRCDPISGHTALYWYRQSLGQGLEFLIYFQGNSAPDKSGLPSDRFSAERTGGSVSTLTIQRTQQEDSAVYLCASSLERDDTQYFGPGTRLTVL.

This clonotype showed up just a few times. CDR3 in DNA: TGTGCCAGCAGCTTAGAGGGACTTAGGGATGAAAAACTGTTTTTT. Protein: CASSLEGLRDEKLFF. The V and J genes are TRBV11-2 and TRBJ1-4; D perhaps matches TRBD1 (5 bases). Germline V gives CDR1 SGHAT, CDR2 FQNNGV. The CDR3 spans 15 residues. The ends were cut back, 0 bases at V and 6 bases at J, with 11 bases in the middle.

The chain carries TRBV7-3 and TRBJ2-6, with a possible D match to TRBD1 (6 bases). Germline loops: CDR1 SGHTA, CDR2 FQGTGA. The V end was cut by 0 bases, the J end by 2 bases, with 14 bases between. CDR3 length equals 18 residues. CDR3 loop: CASSLTRSSGAGANVLTF. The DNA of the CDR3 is TGTGCCAGCAGCTTAACGAGAAGTTCAGGGGCTGGGGCCAACGTCCTGACTTTC.

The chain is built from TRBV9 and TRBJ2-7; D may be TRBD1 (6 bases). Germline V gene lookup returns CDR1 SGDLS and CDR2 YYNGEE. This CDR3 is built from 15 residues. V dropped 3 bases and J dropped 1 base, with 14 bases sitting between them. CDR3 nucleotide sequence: TGTGCCAGCAGCGCCCACGGGGACAATTCCTACGAGCAGTACTTC. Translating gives CASSAHGDNSYEQYF.

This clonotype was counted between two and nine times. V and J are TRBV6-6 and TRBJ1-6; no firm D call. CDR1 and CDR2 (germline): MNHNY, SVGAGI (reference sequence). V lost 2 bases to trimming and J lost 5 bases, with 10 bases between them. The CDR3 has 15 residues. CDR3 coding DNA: TGTGCCAGCAGTTACGGGTCCGGGGATAATTCACCCCTCCACTTT. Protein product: CASSYGSGDNSPLHF.

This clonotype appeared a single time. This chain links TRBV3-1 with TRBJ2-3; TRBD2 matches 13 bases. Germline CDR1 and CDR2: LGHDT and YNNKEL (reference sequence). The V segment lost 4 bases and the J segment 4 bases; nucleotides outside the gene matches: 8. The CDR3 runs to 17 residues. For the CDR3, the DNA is TGTGCCAGCAGCCGAGGACTAGCGGGAGTGTACGCAGATACGCAGTATTTT. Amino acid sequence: CASSRGLAGVYADTQYF.

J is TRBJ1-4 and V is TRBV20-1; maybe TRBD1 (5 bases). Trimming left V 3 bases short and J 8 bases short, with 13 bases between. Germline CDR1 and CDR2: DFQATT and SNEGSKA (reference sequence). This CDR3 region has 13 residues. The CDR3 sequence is CSASWGRWEKLFF. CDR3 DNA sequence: TGCAGTGCTAGTTGGGGCAGGTGGGAAAAACTGTTTTTT.

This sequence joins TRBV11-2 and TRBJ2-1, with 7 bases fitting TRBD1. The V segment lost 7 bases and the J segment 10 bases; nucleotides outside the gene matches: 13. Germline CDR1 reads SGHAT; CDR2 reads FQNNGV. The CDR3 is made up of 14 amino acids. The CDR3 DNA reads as TGTGCCAGCATCGGTGACAGGGTAGTTGGGGAGCAGTTCTTC. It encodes CASIGDRVVGEQFF.

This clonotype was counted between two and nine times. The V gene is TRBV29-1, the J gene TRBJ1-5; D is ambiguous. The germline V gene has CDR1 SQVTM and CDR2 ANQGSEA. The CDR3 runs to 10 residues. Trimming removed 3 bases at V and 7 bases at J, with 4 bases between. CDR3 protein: CSVEGQPQHF. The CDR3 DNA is TGCAGCGTTGAGGGACAGCCCCAGCATTTT.